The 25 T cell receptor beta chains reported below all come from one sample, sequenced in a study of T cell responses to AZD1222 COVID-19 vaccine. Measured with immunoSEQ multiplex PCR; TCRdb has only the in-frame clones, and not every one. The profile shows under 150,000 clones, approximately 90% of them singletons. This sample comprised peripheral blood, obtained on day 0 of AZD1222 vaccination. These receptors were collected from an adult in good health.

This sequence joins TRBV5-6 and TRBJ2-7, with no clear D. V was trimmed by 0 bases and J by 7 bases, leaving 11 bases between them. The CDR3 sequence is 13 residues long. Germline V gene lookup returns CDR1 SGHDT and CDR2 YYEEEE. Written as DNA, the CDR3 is TGTGCCAGCAGCTTGGGTCTCCTGAGGGAGCAGTACTTC. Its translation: CASSLGLLREQYF.

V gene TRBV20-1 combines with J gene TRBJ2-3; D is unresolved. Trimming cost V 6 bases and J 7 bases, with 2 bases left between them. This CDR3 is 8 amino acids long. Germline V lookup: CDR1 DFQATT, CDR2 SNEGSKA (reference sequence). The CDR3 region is CSANTQYF. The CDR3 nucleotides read TGCAGTGCCAATACGCAGTATTTT.

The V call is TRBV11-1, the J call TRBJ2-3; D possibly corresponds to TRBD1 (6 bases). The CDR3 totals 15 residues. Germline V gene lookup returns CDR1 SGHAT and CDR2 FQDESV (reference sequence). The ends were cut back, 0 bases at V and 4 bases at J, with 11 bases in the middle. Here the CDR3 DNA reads TGTGCCAGCAGCTTAGCACAGGGCCCCTCAGATACGCAGTATTTT. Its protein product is CASSLAQGPSDTQYF.

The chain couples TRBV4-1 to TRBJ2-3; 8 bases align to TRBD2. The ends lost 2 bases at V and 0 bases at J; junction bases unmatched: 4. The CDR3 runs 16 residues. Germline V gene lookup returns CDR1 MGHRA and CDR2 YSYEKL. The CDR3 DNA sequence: TGCGCCAGCAGCCAACTAGCGGGTCTTAGCACAGATACGCAGTATTTT. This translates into CASSQLAGLSTDTQYF.

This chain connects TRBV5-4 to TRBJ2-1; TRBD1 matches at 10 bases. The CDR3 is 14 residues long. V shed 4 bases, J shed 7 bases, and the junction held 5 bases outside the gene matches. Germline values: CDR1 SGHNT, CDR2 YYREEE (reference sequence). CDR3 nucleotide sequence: TGTGCCAGCAGCCGGGACAGGGGACAAAATGAGCAGTTCTTC. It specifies CASSRDRGQNEQFF.

The CDR3 nucleotides read TGTGCCAGCAGCCCTCAGGGGGCTTCTGAAAAACTGTTTTTT. This gives the protein CASSPQGASEKLFF. V usage is TRBV9 and J usage is TRBJ1-4; 8 bases fit TRBD1. CDR3 length: 14 amino acids. Germline V gene data show CDR1 as SGDLS and CDR2 as YYNGEE. V was pared by 4 bases and J by 7 bases, with 6 bases of the junction left unmatched. Full variable domain (missing parts from reference TRBV9 and TRBJ1-4): DSGVTQTPKHLITATGQRVTLRCSPRSGDLSVYWYQQSLDQGLQFLIQYYNGEERAKGNILERFSAQQFPDLHSELNLSSLELGDSALYFCASSPQGASEKLFFGSGTQLSVL.

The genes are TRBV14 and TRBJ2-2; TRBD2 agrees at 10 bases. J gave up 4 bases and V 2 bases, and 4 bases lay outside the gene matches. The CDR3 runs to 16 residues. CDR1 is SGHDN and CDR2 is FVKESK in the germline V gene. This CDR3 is CASSQRLAGATGELFF. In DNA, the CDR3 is TGTGCCAGCAGCCAACGGCTAGCGGGGGCCACCGGGGAGCTGTTTTTT.

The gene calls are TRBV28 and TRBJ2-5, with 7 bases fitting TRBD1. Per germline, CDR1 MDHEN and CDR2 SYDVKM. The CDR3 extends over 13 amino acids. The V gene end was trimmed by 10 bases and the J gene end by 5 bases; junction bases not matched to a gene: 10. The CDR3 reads CATGDSPQETQYF. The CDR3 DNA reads TGTGCCACCGGGGACAGCCCCCAGGAGACCCAGTACTTC.

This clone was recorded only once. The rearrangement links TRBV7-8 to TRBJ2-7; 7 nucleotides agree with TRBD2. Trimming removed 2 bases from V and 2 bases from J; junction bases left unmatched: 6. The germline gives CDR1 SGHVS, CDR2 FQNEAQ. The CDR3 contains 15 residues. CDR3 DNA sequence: TGTGCCAGCAGCTTACTGGTAGGGAGGGCCTACGAGCAGTACTTC. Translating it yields CASSLLVGRAYEQYF.

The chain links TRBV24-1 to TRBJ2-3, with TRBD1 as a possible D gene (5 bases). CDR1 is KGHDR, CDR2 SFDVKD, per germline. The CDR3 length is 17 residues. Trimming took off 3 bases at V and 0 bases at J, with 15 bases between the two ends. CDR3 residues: CATSDVPQGRSTDTQYF. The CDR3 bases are TGTGCCACCAGTGATGTGCCTCAGGGCCGGAGCACAGATACGCAGTATTTT.

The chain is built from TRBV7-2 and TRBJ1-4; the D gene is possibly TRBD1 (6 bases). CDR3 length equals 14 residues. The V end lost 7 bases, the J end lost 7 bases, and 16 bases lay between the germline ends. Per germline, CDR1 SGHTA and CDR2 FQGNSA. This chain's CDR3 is CASTRDRISEKLFF. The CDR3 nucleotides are TGTGCCAGCACCCGTGACAGGATCTCTGAAAAACTGTTTTTT.

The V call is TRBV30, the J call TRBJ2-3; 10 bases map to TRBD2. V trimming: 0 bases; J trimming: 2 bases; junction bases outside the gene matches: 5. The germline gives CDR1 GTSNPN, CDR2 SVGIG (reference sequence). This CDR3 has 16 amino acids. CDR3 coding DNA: TGTGCCTGGAGTGTAGGGCTAGCGGGGGTCACAGATACGCAGTATTTT. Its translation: CAWSVGLAGVTDTQYF.

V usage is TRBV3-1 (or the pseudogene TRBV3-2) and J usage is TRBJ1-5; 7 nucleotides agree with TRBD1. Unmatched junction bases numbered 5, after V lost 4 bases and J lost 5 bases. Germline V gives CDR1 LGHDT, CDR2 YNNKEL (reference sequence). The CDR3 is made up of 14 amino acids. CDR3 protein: CASSRGQADQPQHF. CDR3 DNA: TGTGCCAGCAGCCGAGGACAGGCCGATCAGCCCCAGCATTTT.

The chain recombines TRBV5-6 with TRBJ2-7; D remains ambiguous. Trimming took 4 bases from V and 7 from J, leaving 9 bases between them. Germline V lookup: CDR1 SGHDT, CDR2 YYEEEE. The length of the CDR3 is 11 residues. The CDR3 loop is CASSHSREQYF. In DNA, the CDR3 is TGTGCCAGCAGCCATTCTCGAGAGCAGTACTTC.

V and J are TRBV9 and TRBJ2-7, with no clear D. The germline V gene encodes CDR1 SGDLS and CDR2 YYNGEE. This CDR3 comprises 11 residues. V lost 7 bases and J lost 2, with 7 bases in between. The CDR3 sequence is CASGSPYEQYF. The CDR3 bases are TGTGCCAGCGGCTCTCCCTACGAGCAGTACTTC. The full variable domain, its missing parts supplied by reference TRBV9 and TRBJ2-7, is DSGVTQTPKHLITATGQRVTLRCSPRSGDLSVYWYQQSLDQGLQFLIQYYNGEERAKGNILERFSAQQFPDLHSELNLSSLELGDSALYFCASGSPYEQYFGPGTRLTVT.

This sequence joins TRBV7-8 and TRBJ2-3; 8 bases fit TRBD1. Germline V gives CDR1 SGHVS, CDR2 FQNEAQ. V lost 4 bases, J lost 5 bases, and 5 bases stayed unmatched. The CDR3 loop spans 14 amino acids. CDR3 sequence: CASSSTGAGDTQYF. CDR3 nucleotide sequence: TGTGCCAGCAGCTCGACAGGGGCCGGAGATACGCAGTATTTT. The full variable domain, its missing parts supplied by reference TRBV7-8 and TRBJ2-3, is GAGVSQSPRYKVAKRGQDVALRCDPISGHVSLFWYQQALGQGPEFLTYFQNEAQLDKSGLPSDRFFAERPEGSVSTLKIQRTQQEDSAVYLCASSSTGAGDTQYFGPGTRLTVL.

For the CDR3, the DNA is TGTGCCAGCTCACCATTGCCGCTAGCTAGCGAGGGGGTGAACATTCAGTACTTC. Protein product: CASSPLPLASEGVNIQYF. This sequence joins TRBV18 and TRBJ2-4; D is tentatively TRBD1 or TRBD2 (6 bases each). Germline CDR1 is KGHSH and CDR2 is LQKENI. The V end was cut by 2 bases, the J end by 7 bases, with 24 bases between. The CDR3 covers 18 residues. Complete variable domain (other parts from reference TRBV18 and TRBJ2-4): NAGVMQNPRHLVRRRGQEARLRCSPMKGHSHVYWYRQLPEEGLKFMVYLQKENIIDESGMPKERFSAEFPKEGPSILRIQQVVRGDSAAYFCASSPLPLASEGVNIQYFGAGTRLSVL.

The DNA of the CDR3 is TGTGCCAGCAGCTTAAACAGGGACACTGAAGCTTTCTTT. Translation: CASSLNRDTEAFF. This chain joins TRBV7-3 and TRBJ1-1, with D maybe TRBD1 (6 bases). The V gene's germline CDR1 is SGHTA and CDR2 FQGTGA. CDR3 length: 13 amino acids. Deletions cut 1 base from V and 3 bases from J, with 6 bases between.

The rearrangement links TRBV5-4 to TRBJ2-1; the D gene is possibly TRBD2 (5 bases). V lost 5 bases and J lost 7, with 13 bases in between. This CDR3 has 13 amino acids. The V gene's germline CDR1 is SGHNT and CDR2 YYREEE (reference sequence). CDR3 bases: TGTGCCAGCAGTTATGACGGGATGAATGAGCAGTTCTTC. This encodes CASSYDGMNEQFF.

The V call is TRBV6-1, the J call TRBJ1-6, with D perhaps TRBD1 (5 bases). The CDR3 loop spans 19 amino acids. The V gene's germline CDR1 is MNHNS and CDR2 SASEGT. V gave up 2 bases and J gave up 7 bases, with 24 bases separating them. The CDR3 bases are TGTGCCAGCAGTGAAATGTGGCAAGGGTCAGGGCACCGAAATTCACCCCTCCACTTT. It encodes CASSEMWQGSGHRNSPLHF.

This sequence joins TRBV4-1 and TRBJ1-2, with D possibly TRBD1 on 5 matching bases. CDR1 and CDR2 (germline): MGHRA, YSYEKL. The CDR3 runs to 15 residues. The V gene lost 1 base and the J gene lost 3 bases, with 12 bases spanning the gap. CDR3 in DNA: TGCGCCAGCAGCCAAGTGGCCAGGGTCGACTATGGCTACACCTTC. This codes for CASSQVARVDYGYTF.

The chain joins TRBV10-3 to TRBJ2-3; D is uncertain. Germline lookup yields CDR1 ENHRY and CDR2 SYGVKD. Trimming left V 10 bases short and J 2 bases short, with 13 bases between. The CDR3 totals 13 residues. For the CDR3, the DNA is TGTGCCACCCTACATGAAAACACAGATACGCAGTATTTT. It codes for CATLHENTDTQYF.

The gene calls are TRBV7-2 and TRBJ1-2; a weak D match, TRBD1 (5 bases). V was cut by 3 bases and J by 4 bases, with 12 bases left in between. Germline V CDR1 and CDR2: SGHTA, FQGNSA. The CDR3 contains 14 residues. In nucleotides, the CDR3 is TGTGCCAGCAGCTTGTCCCAGGGAGGCTATGGCTACACCTTC. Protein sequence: CASSLSQGGYGYTF.

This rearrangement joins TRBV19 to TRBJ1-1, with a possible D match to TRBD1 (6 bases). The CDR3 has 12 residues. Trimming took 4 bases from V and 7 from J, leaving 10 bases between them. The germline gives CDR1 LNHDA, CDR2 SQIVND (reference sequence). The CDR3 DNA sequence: TGTGCCAGTAGTAGAGGACAGTTTGAAGCTTTCTTT. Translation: CASSRGQFEAFF.

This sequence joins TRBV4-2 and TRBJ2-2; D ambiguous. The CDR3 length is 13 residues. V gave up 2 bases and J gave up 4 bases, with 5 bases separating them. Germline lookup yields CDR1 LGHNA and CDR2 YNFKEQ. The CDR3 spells CASSQSATGELFF. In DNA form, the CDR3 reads TGTGCCAGCAGCCAATCTGCCACCGGGGAGCTGTTTTTT.